A single TCR beta chain is shown here with its context. Its antigen is unknown. Study processing details: Quality scores were absent from the junction-only immunoSEQ sequences, so filtering differed. Sequencing was performed with immunoSEQ multiplex PCR; in TCRdb, only in-frame clones are kept and a portion is missing. V and J calls and clone size are copied from that table; D and trimming were computed from the DNA. Of 750,000 to 1,000,000 clones listed, more than 85% were seen once; the top ten hold around 24%. From germline, CDR1 is LGHNA and CDR2 YNFKEQ. There are 16 residues in the CDR3. Unmatched junction bases numbered 8, after V lost 1 base and J lost 7 bases. This specimen belongs to a study of shared clonotypes between healthy human individuals. Naive CD8 populations comprised CD45RO-negative cells positively selected for CCR7, excluding terminally differentiated effector memory CD45RA+ cells.

Study conclusions and caveats: Clonotypes that were shared across several donors made up about 5.1% of naive CD4 clonotypes. Large depth notwithstanding, sorted-subset sequencing proved incomplete by rarefaction.

This chain connects TRBV4-2 to TRBJ2-1; TRBD2 agrees at 9 bases. This clonotype originated in a man younger than 40 in good health. The sequencing sample was made of naive CD8+ T cells sorted from blood. The CDR3 region is CASSQGRGRDGNEQFF. The DNA of the CDR3 is TGTGCCAGCAGCCAAGGGCGCGGGAGGGATGGTAATGAGCAGTTCTTC.